Listed here are 11 T cell receptor beta chains from one sample, sequenced in a study of blood T cells in healthy people across ages. Together with a sample-barcoded 5' primer, a J-beta primer mix was included in a second PCR lasting roughly 6 to 12 cycles. TCRdb reanalysed the 5' RACE reads using MiXCR and keeps one entry per CDR3 protein. The sample holds about 970,000 distinct CDR3 sequences, approximately 50% seen once. Sequencing used blood. The receptors shown here come from a woman aged 60-70 years in good health.

V gene TRBV4-1 combines with J gene TRBJ1-5; no clear D gene. CDR1 is MGHRA, CDR2 YSYEKL, per germline. V lost 2 bases, J lost 4 bases, and 24 bases lay in between. This CDR3 comprises 19 residues. CDR3 coding DNA: TGCGCCAGCAGCCAACTTCCCCCGCCCTACGCGGGGTTGAATCAGCCCCAGCATTTT. It specifies CASSQLPPPYAGLNQPQHF.

The genes are TRBV12-3 or TRBV12-4 and TRBJ2-5; tentative D call: TRBD1 (6 bases). The V gene lost 6 bases and the J gene lost 3 bases, with 14 bases spanning the gap. This CDR3 is 14 amino acids long. CDR3 protein: CASRQDRTKETQYF. The CDR3 nucleotides are TGTGCCAGCAGACAGGACAGAACCAAAGAGACCCAGTACTTC.

The chain employs TRBV12-3 or TRBV12-4 and TRBJ2-6; TRBD1 matches 7 bases. The junction had 20 bases not matched to a gene; V was cut back by 7 bases and J by 2 bases. This CDR3 has 20 residues. Written as DNA, the CDR3 is TGTGCCAGCATAAACCTATGGGACAGCGGCAAATCAGCTGGGGCCAACGTCCTGACTTTC. It codes for CASINLWDSGKSAGANVLTF.

The rearrangement joins TRBV9 to TRBJ2-3; D remains ambiguous. Germline values: CDR1 SGDLS, CDR2 YYNGEE. The CDR3 runs to 13 residues. The V gene lost 2 bases and the J gene lost 6 bases, with 10 bases spanning the gap. The CDR3 nucleotides read TGTGCCAGCAGCGTGGTAGTTTGGGATACGCAGTATTTT. Amino acids: CASSVVVWDTQYF.

This chain uses TRBV7-8 with TRBJ1-4; D not resolved. V lost 5 bases and J lost 7, with 11 bases in between. This CDR3 is 13 amino acids long. Looked up from germline, CDR1 is SGHVS and CDR2 is FQNEAQ. CDR3 nucleotide sequence: TGTGCCAGCAGCCAAAACCTGGGTGAAAAACTGTTTTTT. This codes for CASSQNLGEKLFF.

This clonotype has just one count. This rearrangement joins TRBV18 to TRBJ2-7, with a tentative D call TRBD2 (5 bases). CDR1 is KGHSH, CDR2 LQKENI, per germline. There are 14 residues in the CDR3. V shed 5 bases and J shed 2 bases, with 13 bases lying between them. The DNA of the CDR3 is TGTGCCAGCTCAGATCCAACGACTACCTACGAGCAGTACTTC. It is translated as CASSDPTTTYEQYF.

The J gene is TRBJ1-2, the V gene TRBV3-1; D gene unclear. The V gene's germline CDR1 is LGHDT and CDR2 YNNKEL (reference sequence). Trimming removed 0 bases from V and 7 bases from J, with 9 bases in between. The CDR3 has 13 amino acids. For the CDR3, the DNA is TGTGCCAGCAGCCAAGAACCGAGTTTTGGCTACACCTTC. It codes for CASSQEPSFGYTF.

The V call is TRBV7-9, the J call TRBJ1-1; TRBD1 is a possible D gene (6 bases). The CDR3 loop spans 12 amino acids. V shed 4 bases and J shed 8 bases, with 11 bases lying between them. The germline V gene has CDR1 SEHNR and CDR2 FQNEAQ (reference sequence). The CDR3 DNA reads TGTGCCAGCAGCTCGGGGGGCGGGGAAGCTTTCTTT. The encoded protein is CASSSGGGEAFF.

CDR3 region: CSAAGLAGVSGYEQYF. The CDR3 nucleotides are TGCAGTGCTGCCGGACTAGCGGGAGTAAGCGGGTACGAGCAGTACTTC. V is TRBV20-1 and J is TRBJ2-7, with TRBD2 matching over 13 bases. Germline CDR1 DFQATT, CDR2 SNEGSKA (reference sequence). This CDR3 region has 16 residues. V was clipped by 5 bases and J by 4 bases; unmatched bases: 11.

The chain employs TRBV3-1 and TRBJ2-7; D possibly corresponds to TRBD1 (6 bases). CDR1 LGHDT and CDR2 YNNKEL come from the germline V gene (reference sequence). This CDR3 is 14 amino acids long. V dropped 3 bases and J dropped 6 bases, with 15 bases sitting between them. CDR3 DNA sequence: TGTGCCAGCAGCCACGCACAGGGAACTCTCGAGCAGTACTTC. Translated, it gives CASSHAQGTLEQYF.

This clonotype was detected a few times. The chain employs TRBV3-1 and TRBJ2-3; the D is unclear. This CDR3 has 14 residues. Looked up from germline, CDR1 is LGHDT and CDR2 is YNNKEL (reference sequence). V dropped 4 bases and J dropped 4 bases, with 12 bases sitting between them. This CDR3 reads CASSPHFEPDTQYF. CDR3 nucleotide sequence: TGTGCCAGCAGCCCCCACTTTGAACCAGATACGCAGTATTTT.